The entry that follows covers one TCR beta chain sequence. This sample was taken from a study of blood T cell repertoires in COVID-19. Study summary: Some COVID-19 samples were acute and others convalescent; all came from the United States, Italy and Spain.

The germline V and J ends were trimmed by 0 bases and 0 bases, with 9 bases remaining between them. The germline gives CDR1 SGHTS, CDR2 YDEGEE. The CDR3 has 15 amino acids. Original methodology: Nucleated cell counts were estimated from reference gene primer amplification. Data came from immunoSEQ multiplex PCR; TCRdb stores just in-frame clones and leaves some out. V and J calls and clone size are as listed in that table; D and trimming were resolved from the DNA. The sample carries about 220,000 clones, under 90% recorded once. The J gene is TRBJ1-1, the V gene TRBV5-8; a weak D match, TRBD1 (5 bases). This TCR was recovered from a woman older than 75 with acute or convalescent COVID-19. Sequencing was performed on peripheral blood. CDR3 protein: CASSLGGLMNTEAFF. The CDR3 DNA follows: TGTGCCAGCAGCTTGGGGGGACTGATGAACACTGAAGCTTTCTTT.